A selection of T cell receptor beta chains follows, all from one sample in a study of blood T cell repertoires in COVID-19. The repertoire was sequenced with immunoSEQ multiplex PCR; TCRdb's copy has only in-frame clones and lacks some. This sample has around 130,000 clones, with around four fifths found just once. The sample taken for sequencing was PBMCs or T cells enriched from blood (not recorded which). The receptors originated from a man aged 25 to 40 who had recovered from COVID-19. CDR3s include the opening cysteine and the closing phenylalanine or tryptophan. Fields, in order: V gene, J gene, D gene, CDR3 protein. A D gene is named only where the DNA matches it firmly.

V: TRBV5-1
J: TRBJ1-4
D: TRBD1
CDR3: CGLDRGGEKLFF

V: TRBV5-8
J: TRBJ2-3
D: TRBD2
CDR3: CASSLETSGGRTDTQYF

V: TRBV7-2
J: TRBJ2-1
D: .
CDR3: CASTRRPGDEQFF

V: TRBV7-2
J: TRBJ2-7
D: TRBD2
CDR3: CASSLGLAGSDEQYF

V: TRBV24-1
J: TRBJ1-1
D: .
CDR3: CATSDSGRDNTEAFF

V: TRBV6-5
J: TRBJ2-7
D: TRBD2
CDR3: CASRTSGAHGQYF

V: TRBV7-8
J: TRBJ1-3
D: .
CDR3: CASSPLFGRTSGNTIYF

V: TRBV10-2
J: TRBJ1-6
D: TRBD1
CDR3: CASSVVDRGSPLHF

V: TRBV2
J: TRBJ1-5
D: TRBD1
CDR3: CASRTGGARQPQHF

V: TRBV11-2
J: TRBJ1-2
D: .
CDR3: CASSLGWRYGYTF

V: TRBV19
J: TRBJ2-6
D: .
CDR3: CASRSSGANVLTF

V: TRBV30
J: TRBJ1-1
D: TRBD1
CDR3: CATNAGTGENTEAFF